The entry that follows covers one T cell receptor beta chain sequence. V was clipped by 7 bases and J by 3 bases; unmatched bases: 11. Per the germline V gene, CDR1 is SGHNT and CDR2 is YENEEA. The CDR3 covers 17 residues. This table comes from immunoSEQ multiplex PCR, and its TCRdb copy is limited to in-frame clones, with some not included. In the table there are some 120,000 clones, roughly 90% of which are singletons. These data originate in a study of blood T cell repertoires in COVID-19. The rearrangement joins TRBV11-3 to TRBJ2-3; 12 bases are shared with TRBD2. This TCR derives from a man in his sixties with COVID-19, enrolled during active disease. The sample consisted of peripheral blood. CDR3 amino acids: CASTPGTSGFGTDTQYF. The CDR3 DNA follows: TGTGCCAGCACCCCAGGGACTAGCGGGTTTGGAACAGATACGCAGTATTTT.